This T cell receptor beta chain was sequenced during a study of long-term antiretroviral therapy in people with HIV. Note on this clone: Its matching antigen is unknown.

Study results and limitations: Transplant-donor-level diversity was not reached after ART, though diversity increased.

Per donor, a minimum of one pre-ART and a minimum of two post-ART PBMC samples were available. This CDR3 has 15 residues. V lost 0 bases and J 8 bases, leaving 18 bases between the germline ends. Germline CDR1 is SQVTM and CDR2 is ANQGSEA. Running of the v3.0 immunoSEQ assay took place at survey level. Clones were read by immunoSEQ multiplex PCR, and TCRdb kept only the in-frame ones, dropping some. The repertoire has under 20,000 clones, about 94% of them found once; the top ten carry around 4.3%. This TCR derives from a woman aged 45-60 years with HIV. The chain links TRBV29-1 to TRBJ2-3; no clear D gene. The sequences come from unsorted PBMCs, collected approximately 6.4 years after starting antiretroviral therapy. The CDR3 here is CSVEDDGVALGTQYF. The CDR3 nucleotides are TGCAGCGTTGAAGATGATGGTGTGGCTCTGGGTACGCAGTATTTT.